This T cell receptor beta chain was observed in a study of shared clonotypes between healthy human individuals. The CDR3 loop spans 14 amino acids. From germline, CDR1 is GTSNPN and CDR2 SVGIG (reference sequence). Trimming cost V 3 bases and J 5 bases, with 14 bases left between them. Only Caucasian adults living in Nashville, Tennessee served as donors. With unsorted samples, genomic DNA was obtained from about 100 million PBMCs. The unsorted PBMC replicate PCRs were performed with around 310 ng DNA, tens of thousands of T cell genomes. Libraries were prepared by immunoSEQ multiplex PCR; TCRdb keeps only in-frame clonotypes and omits some of them. Here the sample spans 450,000 to 650,000 clones, about 80% being singletons.

The rearrangement links TRBV30 to TRBJ1-5; TRBD1 is a possible D gene (5 bases). The TCR was taken from a woman aged 40 to 50 in good health. Some clones in this sample may be carry-over from other donors' samples. Material for sequencing was PBMCs. This chain's CDR3 is CAWSAGKGYQPQHF. The CDR3 nucleotides are TGTGCCTGGAGCGCAGGGAAGGGGTATCAGCCCCAGCATTTT.